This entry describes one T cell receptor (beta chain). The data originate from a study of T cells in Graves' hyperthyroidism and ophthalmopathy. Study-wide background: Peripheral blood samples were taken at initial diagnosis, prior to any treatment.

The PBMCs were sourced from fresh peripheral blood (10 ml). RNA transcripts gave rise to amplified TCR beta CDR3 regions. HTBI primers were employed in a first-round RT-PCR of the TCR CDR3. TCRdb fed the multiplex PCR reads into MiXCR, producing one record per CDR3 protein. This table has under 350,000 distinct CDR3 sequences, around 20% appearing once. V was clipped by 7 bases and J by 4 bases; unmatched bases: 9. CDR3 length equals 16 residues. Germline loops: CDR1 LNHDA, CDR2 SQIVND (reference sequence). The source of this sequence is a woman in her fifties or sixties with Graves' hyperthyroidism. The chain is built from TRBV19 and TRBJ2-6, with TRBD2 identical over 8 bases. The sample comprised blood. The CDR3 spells CASNPRGGTGANVLTF. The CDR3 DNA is TGTGCCAGTAACCCCCGGGGGGGAACGGGGGCCAACGTCCTGACTTTC.